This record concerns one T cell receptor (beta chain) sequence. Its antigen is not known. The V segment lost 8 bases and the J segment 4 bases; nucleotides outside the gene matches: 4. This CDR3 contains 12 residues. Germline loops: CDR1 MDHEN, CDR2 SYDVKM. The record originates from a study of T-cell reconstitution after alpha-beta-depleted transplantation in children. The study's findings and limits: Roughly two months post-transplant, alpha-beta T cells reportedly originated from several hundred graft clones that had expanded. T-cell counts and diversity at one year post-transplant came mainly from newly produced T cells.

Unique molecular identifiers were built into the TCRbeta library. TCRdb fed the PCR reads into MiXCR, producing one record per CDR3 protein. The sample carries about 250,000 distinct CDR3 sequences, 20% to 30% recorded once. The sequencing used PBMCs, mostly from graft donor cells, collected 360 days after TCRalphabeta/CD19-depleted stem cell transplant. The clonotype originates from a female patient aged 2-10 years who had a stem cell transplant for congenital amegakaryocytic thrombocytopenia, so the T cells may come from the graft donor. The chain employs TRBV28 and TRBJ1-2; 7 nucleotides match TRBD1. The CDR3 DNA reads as TGTGCCAGCTCGGGACAGTTCTATGGCTACACCTTC. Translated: CASSGQFYGYTF.